These 5 T cell receptor beta chains originate from one sample sequenced in a study of T cell responses to AZD1222 COVID-19 vaccine. TCRdb keeps only in-frame clones here, not all; method: immunoSEQ multiplex PCR. The sample holds about 120,000 clones, roughly nine tenths seen once. This specimen was peripheral blood, taken on day 0 of AZD1222 vaccination. These receptors all stem from an adult in good health.

The chain links TRBV19 to TRBJ1-1, with a tentative D call TRBD1 (5 bases). Deletions cut 5 bases from V and 0 bases from J, with 13 bases between. This CDR3 contains 15 residues. Germline V gene lookup returns CDR1 LNHDA and CDR2 SQIVND (reference sequence). As DNA, the CDR3 is TGTGCCAGTAGTTCCCCCGTGACAGTGAACACTGAAGCTTTCTTT. It is translated as CASSSPVTVNTEAFF.

The chain links TRBV11-2 to TRBJ1-1, with unresolved D. Trimming took 5 bases from V and 3 from J, leaving 10 bases between them. The CDR3 runs 13 residues. Germline lookup yields CDR1 SGHAT and CDR2 FQNNGV. The CDR3 reads CASSPVLDTEAFF. CDR3 DNA sequence: TGTGCCAGCAGCCCGGTTCTCGACACTGAAGCTTTCTTT.

This rearrangement joins TRBV5-1 to TRBJ2-7; 11 bases fit TRBD2. The length of the CDR3 is 15 residues. Germline V gene sequence: CDR1 SGHRS, CDR2 YFSETQ. V lost 0 bases and J lost 3; bases outside the gene matches: 2. CDR3 nucleotides: TGCGCCAGCAGCTTGGGCGGACTAGCGGGCTACGAGCAGTACTTC. Protein sequence: CASSLGGLAGYEQYF. The full variable domain, its missing parts supplied by reference TRBV5-1 and TRBJ2-7, is KAGVTQTPRYLIKTRGQQVTLSCSPISGHRSVSWYQQTPGQGLQFLFEYFSETQRNKGNFPGRFSGRQFSNSRSEMNVSTLELGDSALYLCASSLGGLAGYEQYFGPGTRLTVT.

This chain links TRBV6-6 with TRBJ2-7; 7 nucleotides line up with TRBD2. Germline CDR1 MNHNY, CDR2 SVGAGI (reference sequence). The CDR3 contains 14 residues. V shed 5 bases, J shed 3 bases, and the junction held 7 bases outside the gene matches. The CDR3 DNA reads as TGTGCCAGCAGTCCGGTTACGGGGGGCTACGAGCAGTACTTC. Translation: CASSPVTGGYEQYF.

This chain connects TRBV11-3 to TRBJ2-1, with 7 bases that match TRBD2. Germline V gene data show CDR1 as SGHNT and CDR2 as YENEEA. The CDR3 extends over 15 amino acids. With V trimmed by 1 base and J by 6 bases, 6 bases remained unmatched. The CDR3 reads CASSLAGGSFNEQFF. In DNA, the CDR3 is TGTGCCAGCAGCTTAGCGGGGGGATCTTTCAATGAGCAGTTCTTC.